These 14 T cell receptor beta chains were all obtained from the same sample, sequenced in a study of cytomegalovirus exposure and HLA in healthy donors. A multiplex PCR was run with 60 Vbeta primers and 13 Jbeta primers. The repertoire was sequenced with immunoSEQ multiplex PCR; TCRdb's copy has only in-frame clones and lacks some. The sample has tens of thousands of clones; about 80% are singletons. Source material: PBMCs. The receptors originated from a woman between 50 and 59 years old in good health and CMV-seropositive.

The CDR3 region has the DNA TGTGCCAGCAGCTTGACACGGGACAGTAACTATGGCTACACCTTC. Amino acid sequence: CASSLTRDSNYGYTF. This chain links TRBV5-5 with TRBJ1-2; TRBD1 matches 7 bases. V shed 1 base and J 1 base; nucleotides not matched to a gene: 4. The CDR3 extends over 15 amino acids. Germline assignment: CDR1 SGHKS and CDR2 YYEKEE (reference sequence).

This clone came up a few times. CDR3 amino acids: CASSRDISGNYGYTF. The CDR3 bases are TGTGCCAGCAGTCGGGACATCAGCGGTAACTATGGCTACACCTTC. V usage is TRBV6-5 and J usage is TRBJ1-2; D possibly corresponds to TRBD1 (6 bases). The CDR3 length is 15 residues. CDR1 and CDR2 from the germline V gene are MNHEY and SVGAGI. V shed 5 bases and J shed 1 base, with 14 bases lying between them.

The V and J genes are TRBV2 and TRBJ2-7, with D perhaps matching TRBD2 (6 bases). There are 15 residues in the CDR3. Trimming removed 2 bases at V and 2 bases at J, with 13 bases between. The V gene's germline CDR1 is SNHLY and CDR2 FYNNEI. The CDR3 loop is CASSEWLATPYEQYV. The CDR3 DNA is TGTGCCAGCAGTGAATGGCTAGCGACCCCCTACGAGCAGTACGTC.

The V and J genes are TRBV12-5 and TRBJ2-1; TRBD1 might be the D (7 bases). This CDR3 contains 15 residues. The V and J ends lost 4 bases and 2 bases respectively, with 12 bases between them. Germline CDR1 and CDR2: LGHNT and FRNRAP. CDR3 DNA sequence: TGTGCTAGTGGTTCAGGGGGGCCGACCTACAATGAGCAGTTCTTC. Translated: CASGSGGPTYNEQFF.

The gene calls are TRBV12-5 and TRBJ2-3; a possible D gene is TRBD2 (7 bases). With 1 base removed from V and 8 bases from J, the gap between germline ends came to 13 bases. The CDR3 extends over 14 amino acids. CDR1 is LGHNT, CDR2 FRNRAP, per germline. The CDR3 region has the DNA TGTGCTAGTGGTTTGGCGGGGGGCCCGGCTACGCAGTATTTT. It is translated as CASGLAGGPATQYF.

This chain joins TRBV7-9 and TRBJ2-7, with 7 bases that match TRBD1. V shed 5 bases, J shed 3 bases, and the junction held 4 bases outside the gene matches. This CDR3 has 13 amino acids. Germline V gene sequence: CDR1 SEHNR, CDR2 FQNEAQ (reference sequence). The CDR3 here is CASSPGQFYEQYV. CDR3 sequence (DNA): TGTGCCAGCAGCCCGGGACAGTTCTACGAGCAGTACGTC.

This CDR3 is CASSGTGKNTEAFF. The CDR3 nucleotides read TGCGCCAGCAGCGGTACAGGGAAGAACACTGAAGCTTTCTTT. V is TRBV5-1 and J is TRBJ1-1, with D possibly matching TRBD1 (6 bases). V lost 4 bases to trimming and J lost 1 base, with 11 bases between them. The length of the CDR3 is 14 residues. Per the germline V gene, CDR1 is SGHRS and CDR2 is YFSETQ.

The chain couples TRBV19 to TRBJ1-2, with D unclear. The CDR3 has 14 residues. The germline V gene encodes CDR1 LNHDA and CDR2 SQIVND (reference sequence). With 4 bases removed from V and 2 bases from J, the gap between germline ends came to 11 bases. CDR3 protein: CASSTSGRNYGYTF. The CDR3 DNA reads as TGTGCCAGTAGTACCTCCGGGAGGAACTATGGCTACACCTTC.

This chain joins TRBV6-9 and TRBJ1-1; TRBD1 is a possible D gene (5 bases). The CDR3 is 17 residues long. The germline gives CDR1 MNHGY, CDR2 SVAAGI. V was shortened by 0 bases and J by 3 bases, with 17 bases between the two germline ends. The DNA for the CDR3 is TGTGCCAGCAGTTATTCGACCATGCCGCTGGGGCACACTGAAGCTTTCTTT. This gives the protein CASSYSTMPLGHTEAFF.

This clone was recorded a few times. This chain joins TRBV2 and TRBJ1-5; weak D call: TRBD1 (6 bases). With 7 bases removed from V and 3 bases from J, the gap between germline ends came to 16 bases. CDR1 and CDR2 (germline): SNHLY, FYNNEI. This CDR3 region has 15 residues. In nucleotides, the CDR3 is TGTGCCAGCACCCGAGACAGGTTGCACAATCAGCCCCAGCATTTT. Translating gives CASTRDRLHNQPQHF.

The chain joins TRBV9 to TRBJ1-4; 7 nucleotides match TRBD1. The germline V gene has CDR1 SGDLS and CDR2 YYNGEE. The J segment lost 7 bases and the V segment lost 0 bases, leaving 12 bases of the junction unmatched. The CDR3 runs to 17 residues. The CDR3 here is CASSVDVGGESGEKLFF. CDR3 in DNA: TGTGCCAGCAGCGTAGACGTAGGGGGCGAGTCAGGTGAAAAACTGTTTTTT. The full variable domain, in which reference TRBV9 and TRBJ1-4 provide the parts outside the CDR3, is DSGVTQTPKHLITATGQRVTLRCSPRSGDLSVYWYQQSLDQGLQFLIQYYNGEERAKGNILERFSAQQFPDLHSELNLSSLELGDSALYFCASSVDVGGESGEKLFFGSGTQLSVL.

The chain recombines TRBV27 with TRBJ1-6; TRBD1 aligns across 7 bases. CDR1 and CDR2 from the germline V gene are MNHEY and SMNVEV (reference sequence). The CDR3 consists of 13 residues. V was pared by 4 bases and J by 8 bases, with 2 bases of the junction left unmatched. CDR3 nucleotides: TGTGCCAGCAGTTCAACAGGGGATTCACCCCTCCACTTT. Its translation: CASSSTGDSPLHF.

This clone has more than one count but fewer than ten. The rearrangement links TRBV18 to TRBJ1-1, with 9 bases that match TRBD1. Losses at the gene ends were 3 bases for V and 1 base for J; bases not matched to a gene: 6. There are 16 residues in the CDR3. Per the germline V gene, CDR1 is KGHSH and CDR2 is LQKENI. CDR3 nucleotide sequence: TGTGCCAGCTCACCGGGGACAGGGAGTTCGAACACTGAAGCTTTCTTT. Protein sequence: CASSPGTGSSNTEAFF.

The V gene is TRBV5-1, the J gene TRBJ2-7; 8 nucleotides agree with TRBD1. The V gene end was trimmed by 3 bases and the J gene end by 5 bases; junction bases not matched to a gene: 7. CDR3 length: 14 amino acids. Per the germline V gene, CDR1 is SGHRS and CDR2 is YFSETQ. The CDR3 protein is CASSSTGDFHEQYF. The CDR3 DNA is TGCGCCAGCAGCTCGACAGGGGATTTCCACGAGCAGTACTTC.